This TCR beta chain appears in the sequencing data of a study of shared clonotypes between healthy human individuals. On the study more broadly: Donor ages ranged 18 to 49 years: a couple of women, three men. Donors had three CD4 naive, three CD4 memory, two CD8 naive and one CD8 memory plate apiece.

V was pared by 1 base and J by 4 bases, with 14 bases between. Germline CDR1 and CDR2: SGHDN and FVKESK. The length of the CDR3 is 15 residues. Findings of the study overall: Among non-shared clonotypes, generation probabilities were lower than among those shared by all four donors. Apart from blood, nothing was sampled; tissue repertoires likely differ.

Method: immunoSEQ multiplex PCR; TCRdb's copy keeps in-frame clones and lacks some. The sample lists a few million clones; 80% to 95% were seen once. This clone appeared once. Its antigen is as yet unknown. This TCR was recovered from a man between 18 and 29 years old in good health. Some clones in this sample may be carry-over from other donors' samples. The chain has TRBV14 and TRBJ2-7, with a weak D call TRBD2 (6 bases). Sequencing used naive CD4+ T cells from PBMCs. Subset in this sample: CD45RA+ positively selected. This CDR3 is CASSQVTSFGYEQYF. The CDR3 bases are TGTGCCAGCAGCCAAGTGACTAGTTTCGGATACGAGCAGTACTTC.